This note documents a single T cell receptor (beta chain) sequence. Its antigen is unidentified. Graft specimens yielded both intraepithelial and lamina propria lymphocytes. This sample stems from a study of graft-versus-host responses after intestinal transplantation. Trimming cost V 0 bases and J 9 bases; bases outside gene matches: 13. Germline V gene data show CDR1 as SGHNT and CDR2 as YYREEE (reference sequence). This CDR3 is built from 17 residues. Findings of the study overall: GvH clones turned up in recipient marrow; some had shown up first in ileum or blood. Graft-versus-host to host-versus-graft clonal ratios in allografts were high in patients with graft-donor T cell macrochimerism.

Libraries were prepared by immunoSEQ multiplex PCR; TCRdb keeps only in-frame clonotypes and omits some of them. Found here are 37,000 or so clones, approximately 86% of them singletons; the top ten hold approximately 18%. This chain connects TRBV5-4 to TRBJ2-1, with 9 bases lining up with TRBD1. The sample in question was ileum tissue, obtained roughly 200 days after intestinal transplant. The origin of this receptor is a human patient who received an intestinal transplant, so some T cells may come from the graft donor. The CDR3 DNA reads as TGTGCCAGCAGCTTGGGGACCGGGACAGGGAATTGGGTTGAGCAGTTCTTC. It encodes CASSLGTGTGNWVEQFF.